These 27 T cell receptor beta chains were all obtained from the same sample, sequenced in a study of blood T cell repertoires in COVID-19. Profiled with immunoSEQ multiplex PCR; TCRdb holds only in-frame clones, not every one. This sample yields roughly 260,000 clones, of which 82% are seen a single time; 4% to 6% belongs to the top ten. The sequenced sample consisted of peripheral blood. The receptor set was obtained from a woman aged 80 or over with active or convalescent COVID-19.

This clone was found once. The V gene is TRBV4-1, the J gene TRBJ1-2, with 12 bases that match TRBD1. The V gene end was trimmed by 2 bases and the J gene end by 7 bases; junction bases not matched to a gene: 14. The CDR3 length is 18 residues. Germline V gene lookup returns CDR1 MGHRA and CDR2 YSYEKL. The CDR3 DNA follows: TGCGCCAGCAGCCAACTACCGGGACAGGGGGCTTCCTACAGTGGCTACACCTTC. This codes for CASSQLPGQGASYSGYTF.

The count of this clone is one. DNA of the CDR3: TGTGCCAGCAGCTTGGTGTACAGATCAGAGAACTATGGCTACACCTTC. Residues: CASSLVYRSENYGYTF. V is TRBV5-5 and J is TRBJ1-2; D gene unclear. Trimming left V 0 bases short and J 2 bases short, with 14 bases between. The germline V gene has CDR1 SGHKS and CDR2 YYEKEE (reference sequence). This CDR3 spans 16 amino acids. The entire variable domain, with the rest obtained from reference TRBV5-5 and TRBJ1-2, is as follows: DAGVTQSPTHLIKTRGQQVTLRCSPISGHKSVSWYQQVLGQGPQFIFQYYEKEERGRGNFPDRFSARQFPNYSSELNVNALLLGDSALYLCASSLVYRSENYGYTFGSGTRLTVV.

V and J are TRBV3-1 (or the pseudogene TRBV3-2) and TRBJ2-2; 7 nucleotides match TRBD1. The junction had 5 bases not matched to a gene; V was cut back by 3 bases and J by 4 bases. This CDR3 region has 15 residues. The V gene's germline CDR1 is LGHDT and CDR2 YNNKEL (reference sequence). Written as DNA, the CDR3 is TGTGCCAGCAGCCATCAGACAGGGAGCACCGGGGAGCTGTTTTTT. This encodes CASSHQTGSTGELFF.

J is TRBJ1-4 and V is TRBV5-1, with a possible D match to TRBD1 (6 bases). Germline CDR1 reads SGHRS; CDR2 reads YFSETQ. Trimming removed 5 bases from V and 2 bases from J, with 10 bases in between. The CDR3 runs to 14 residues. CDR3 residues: CASSQDSTNEKLFF. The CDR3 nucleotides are TGCGCCAGCAGTCAGGACAGCACTAATGAAAAACTGTTTTTT. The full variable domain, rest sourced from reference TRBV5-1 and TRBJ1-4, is KAGVTQTPRYLIKTRGQQVTLSCSPISGHRSVSWYQQTPGQGLQFLFEYFSETQRNKGNFPGRFSGRQFSNSRSEMNVSTLELGDSALYLCASSQDSTNEKLFFGSGTQLSVL.

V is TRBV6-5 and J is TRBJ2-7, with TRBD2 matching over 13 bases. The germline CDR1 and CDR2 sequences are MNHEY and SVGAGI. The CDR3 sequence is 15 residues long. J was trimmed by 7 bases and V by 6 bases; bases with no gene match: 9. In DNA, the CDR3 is TGTGCCAGCAGGACGGGACTAGCGGGAAGGCGTGAGCAGTACTTC. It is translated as CASRTGLAGRREQYF.

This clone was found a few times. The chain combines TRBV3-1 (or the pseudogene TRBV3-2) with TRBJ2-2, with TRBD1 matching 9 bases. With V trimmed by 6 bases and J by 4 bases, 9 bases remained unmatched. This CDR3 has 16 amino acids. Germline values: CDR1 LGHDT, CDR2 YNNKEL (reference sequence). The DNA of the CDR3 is TGTGCCAGCAGACCGACGGACAGGGGAGGCACCGGGGAGCTGTTTTTT. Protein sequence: CASRPTDRGGTGELFF.

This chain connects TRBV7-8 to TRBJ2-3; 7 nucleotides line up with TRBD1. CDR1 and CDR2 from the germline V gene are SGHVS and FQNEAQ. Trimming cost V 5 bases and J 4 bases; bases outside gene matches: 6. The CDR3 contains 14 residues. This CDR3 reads CASSLRQGADTQYF. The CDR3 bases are TGTGCCAGCAGCCTACGTCAGGGGGCAGATACGCAGTATTTT.

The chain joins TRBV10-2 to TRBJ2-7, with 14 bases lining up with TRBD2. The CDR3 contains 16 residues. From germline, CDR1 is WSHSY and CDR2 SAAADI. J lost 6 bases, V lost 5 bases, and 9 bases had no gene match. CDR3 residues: CASSPGLAGVLGEQYF. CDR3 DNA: TGCGCCAGCAGTCCGGGACTAGCGGGAGTGCTGGGCGAGCAGTACTTC.

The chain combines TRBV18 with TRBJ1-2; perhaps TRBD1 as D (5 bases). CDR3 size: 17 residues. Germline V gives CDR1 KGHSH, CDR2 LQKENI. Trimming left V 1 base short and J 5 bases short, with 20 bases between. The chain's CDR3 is CASSPLLVGGGTYGYTF. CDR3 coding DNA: TGTGCCAGCTCACCACTCCTCGTGGGGGGAGGAACGTATGGCTACACCTTC.

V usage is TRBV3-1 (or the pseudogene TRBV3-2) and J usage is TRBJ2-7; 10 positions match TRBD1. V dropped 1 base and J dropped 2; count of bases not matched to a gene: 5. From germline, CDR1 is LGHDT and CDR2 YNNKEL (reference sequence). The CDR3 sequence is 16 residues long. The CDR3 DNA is TGTGCCAGCAGCCAAGTGGGACAGGGGCCCCCCTACGAGCAGTACTTC. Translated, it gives CASSQVGQGPPYEQYF.

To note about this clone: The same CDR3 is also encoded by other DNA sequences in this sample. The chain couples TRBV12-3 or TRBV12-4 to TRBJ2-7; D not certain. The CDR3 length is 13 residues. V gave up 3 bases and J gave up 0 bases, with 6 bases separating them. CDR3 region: CASSLGSSYEQYF. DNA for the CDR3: TGTGCCAGCAGTTTGGGCAGCTCCTACGAGCAGTACTTC.

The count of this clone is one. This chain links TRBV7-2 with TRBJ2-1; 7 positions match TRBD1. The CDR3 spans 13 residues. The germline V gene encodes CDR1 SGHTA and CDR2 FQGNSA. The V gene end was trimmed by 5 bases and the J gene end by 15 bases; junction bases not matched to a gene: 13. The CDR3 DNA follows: TGTGCCAGCAGCATGACACGGGACAGAAAGCGGTTCTTC. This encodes CASSMTRDRKRFF. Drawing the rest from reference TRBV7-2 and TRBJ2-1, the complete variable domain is GAGVSQSPSNKVTEKGKDVELRCDPISGHTALYWYRQSLGQGLEFLIYFQGNSAPDKSGLPSDRFSAERTGGSVSTLTIQRTQQEDSAVYLCASSMTRDRKRFFGPGTRLTVL.

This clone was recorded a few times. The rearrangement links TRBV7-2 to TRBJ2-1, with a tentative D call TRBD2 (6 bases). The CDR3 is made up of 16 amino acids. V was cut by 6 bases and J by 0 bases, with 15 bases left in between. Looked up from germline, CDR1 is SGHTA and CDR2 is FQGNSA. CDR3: CASSRTTYSSYNEQFF. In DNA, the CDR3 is TGTGCCAGCAGTCGGACTACCTATAGCTCCTACAATGAGCAGTTCTTC.

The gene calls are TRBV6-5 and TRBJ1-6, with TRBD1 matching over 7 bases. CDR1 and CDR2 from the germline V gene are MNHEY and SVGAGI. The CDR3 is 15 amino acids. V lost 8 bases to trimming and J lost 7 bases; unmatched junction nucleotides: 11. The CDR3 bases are TGTGCCAGCGGCCGCACAGGGGTACAGAATTCACCCCTCCACTTT. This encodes CASGRTGVQNSPLHF.

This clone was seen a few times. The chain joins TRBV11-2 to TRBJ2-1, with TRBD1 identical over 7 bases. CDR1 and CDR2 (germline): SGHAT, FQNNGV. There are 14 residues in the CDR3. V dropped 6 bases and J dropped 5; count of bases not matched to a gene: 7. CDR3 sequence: CASSSGTVNNEQFF. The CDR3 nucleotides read TGTGCCAGCAGTTCGGGGACAGTTAACAATGAGCAGTTCTTC.

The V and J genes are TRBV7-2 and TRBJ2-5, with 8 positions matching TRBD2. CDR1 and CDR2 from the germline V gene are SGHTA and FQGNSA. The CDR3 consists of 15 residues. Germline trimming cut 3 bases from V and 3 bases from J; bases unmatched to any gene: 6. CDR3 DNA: TGTGCCAGCAGCTTTTTGGGACTAGGAGAAGAGACCCAGTACTTC. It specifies CASSFLGLGEETQYF.

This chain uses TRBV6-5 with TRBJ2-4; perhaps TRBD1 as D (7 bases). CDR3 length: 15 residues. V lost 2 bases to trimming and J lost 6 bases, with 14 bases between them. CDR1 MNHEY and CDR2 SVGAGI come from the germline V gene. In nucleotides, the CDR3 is TGTGCCAGCAGTTACACGCGGGACAGCAGAAACATTCAGTACTTC. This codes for CASSYTRDSRNIQYF.

The CDR3 DNA follows: TGTGCCATCAGTGAGTCGATGGTCAATGAGGGCAATCAGCCCCAGCATTTT. Protein sequence: CAISESMVNEGNQPQHF. V gene TRBV10-3 combines with J gene TRBJ1-5; unclear D gene. With 0 bases removed from V and 2 bases from J, the gap between germline ends came to 14 bases. Germline CDR1 ENHRY, CDR2 SYGVKD. This CDR3 contains 17 residues.

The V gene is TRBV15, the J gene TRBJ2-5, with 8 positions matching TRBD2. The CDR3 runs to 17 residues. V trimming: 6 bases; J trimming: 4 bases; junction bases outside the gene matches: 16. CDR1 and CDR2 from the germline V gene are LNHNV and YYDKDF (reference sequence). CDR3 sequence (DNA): TGTGCCACCAGGAAGACTATCGGGGGGGCTGTCGGAGAGACCCAGTACTTC. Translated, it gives CATRKTIGGAVGETQYF.

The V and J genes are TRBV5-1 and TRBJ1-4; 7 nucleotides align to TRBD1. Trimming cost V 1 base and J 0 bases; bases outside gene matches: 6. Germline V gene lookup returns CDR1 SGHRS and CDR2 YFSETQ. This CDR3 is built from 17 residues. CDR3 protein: CASSLKGQSATNEKLFF. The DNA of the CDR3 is TGCGCCAGCAGCTTGAAGGGACAGAGTGCAACTAATGAAAAACTGTTTTTT.

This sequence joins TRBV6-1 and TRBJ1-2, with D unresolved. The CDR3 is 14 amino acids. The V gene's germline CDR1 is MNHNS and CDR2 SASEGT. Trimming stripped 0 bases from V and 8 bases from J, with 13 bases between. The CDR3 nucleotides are TGTGCCAGCAGTGAAGCCCACGTGAGGGAAGGCTACACCTTC. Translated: CASSEAHVREGYTF.

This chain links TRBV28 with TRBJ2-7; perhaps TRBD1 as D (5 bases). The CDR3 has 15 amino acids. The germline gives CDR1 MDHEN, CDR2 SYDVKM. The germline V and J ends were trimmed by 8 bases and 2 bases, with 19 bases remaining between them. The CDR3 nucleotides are TGTGCCAGCCACGACGTAGGGAAAGGGGCCTACGAGCAGTACTTC. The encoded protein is CASHDVGKGAYEQYF. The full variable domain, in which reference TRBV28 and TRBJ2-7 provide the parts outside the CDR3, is DVKVTQSSRYLVKRTGEKVFLECVQDMDHENMFWYRQDPGLGLRLIYFSYDVKMKEKGDIPEGYSVSREKKERFSLILESASTNQTSMYLCASHDVGKGAYEQYFGPGTRLTVT.

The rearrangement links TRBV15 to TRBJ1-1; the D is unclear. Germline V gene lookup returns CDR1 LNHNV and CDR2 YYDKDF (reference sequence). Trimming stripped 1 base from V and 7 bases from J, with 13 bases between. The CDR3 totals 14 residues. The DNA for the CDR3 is TGTGCCACCAGCAGAGGAGGCGAGACCCTTGAAGCTTTCTTT. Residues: CATSRGGETLEAFF.

CDR3 residues: CASSGRQGYINEKLFF. CDR3 DNA: TGTGCCAGCTCTGGAAGACAGGGATACATTAATGAAAAACTGTTTTTT. The V gene is TRBV18, the J gene TRBJ1-4; 7 bases align to TRBD1. The germline V gene has CDR1 KGHSH and CDR2 LQKENI. The CDR3 has 16 amino acids. With 6 bases clipped from V and 4 bases from J, the junction kept 11 bases outside the gene matches.

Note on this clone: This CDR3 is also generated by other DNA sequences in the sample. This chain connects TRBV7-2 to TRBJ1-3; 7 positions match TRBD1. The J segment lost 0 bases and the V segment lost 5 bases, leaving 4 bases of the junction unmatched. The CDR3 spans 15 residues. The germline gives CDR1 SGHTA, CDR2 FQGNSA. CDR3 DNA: TGTGCCAGCAGCCCAGGGACAGCCTCTGGAAACACCATATATTTT. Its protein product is CASSPGTASGNTIYF.

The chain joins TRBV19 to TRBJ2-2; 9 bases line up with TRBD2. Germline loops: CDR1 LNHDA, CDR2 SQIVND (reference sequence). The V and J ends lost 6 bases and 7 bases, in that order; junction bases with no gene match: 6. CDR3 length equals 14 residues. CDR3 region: CASRLGLANGELFF. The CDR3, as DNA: TGTGCCAGTAGGCTGGGACTAGCCAACGGGGAGCTGTTTTTT.

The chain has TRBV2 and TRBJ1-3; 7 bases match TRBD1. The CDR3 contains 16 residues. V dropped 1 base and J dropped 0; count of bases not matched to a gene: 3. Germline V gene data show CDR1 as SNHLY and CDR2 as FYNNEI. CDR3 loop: CASSEGQGNSGNTIYF. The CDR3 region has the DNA TGTGCCAGCAGTGAAGGACAGGGAAACTCTGGAAACACCATATATTTT. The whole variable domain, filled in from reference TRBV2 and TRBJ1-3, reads EPEVTQTPSHQVTQMGQEVILRCVPISNHLYFYWYRQILGQKVEFLVSFYNNEISEKSEIFDDQFSVERPDGSNFTLKIRSTKLEDSAMYFCASSEGQGNSGNTIYFGEGSWLTVV.